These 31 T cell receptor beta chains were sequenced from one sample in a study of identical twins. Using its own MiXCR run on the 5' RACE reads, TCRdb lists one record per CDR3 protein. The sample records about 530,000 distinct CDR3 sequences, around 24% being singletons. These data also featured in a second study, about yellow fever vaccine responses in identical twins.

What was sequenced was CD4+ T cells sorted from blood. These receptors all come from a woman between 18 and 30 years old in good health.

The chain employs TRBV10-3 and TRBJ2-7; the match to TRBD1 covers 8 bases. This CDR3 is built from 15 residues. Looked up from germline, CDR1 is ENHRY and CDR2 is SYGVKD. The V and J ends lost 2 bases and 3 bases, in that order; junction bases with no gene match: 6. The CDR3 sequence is CAISEPGQADYEQYF. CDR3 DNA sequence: TGTGCCATCAGTGAGCCGGGACAGGCGGACTACGAGCAGTACTTC.

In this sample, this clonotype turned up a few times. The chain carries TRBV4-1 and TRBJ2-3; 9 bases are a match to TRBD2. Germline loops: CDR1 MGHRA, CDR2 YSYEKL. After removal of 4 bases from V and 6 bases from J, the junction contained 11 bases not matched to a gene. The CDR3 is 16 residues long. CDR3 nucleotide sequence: TGCGCCAGCAGCCCTGAGATTAGCGGGAGAGAGGATACGCAGTATTTT. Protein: CASSPEISGREDTQYF.

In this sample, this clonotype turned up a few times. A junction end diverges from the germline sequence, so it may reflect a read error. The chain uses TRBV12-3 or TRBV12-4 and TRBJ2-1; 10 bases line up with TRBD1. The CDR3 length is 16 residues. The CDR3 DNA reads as TGCGCCAGCAGTACCCGTGACAGGGGGCGTGTAAATGAGCAGTTCTTC. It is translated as CASSTRDRGRVNEQFF.

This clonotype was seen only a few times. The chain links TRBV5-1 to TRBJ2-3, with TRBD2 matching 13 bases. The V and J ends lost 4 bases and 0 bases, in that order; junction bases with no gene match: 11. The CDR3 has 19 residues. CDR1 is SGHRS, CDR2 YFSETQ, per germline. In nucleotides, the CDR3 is TGCGCCAGCAGCCACCCGGGACTAGCGGGACGGGGGAGCACAGATACGCAGTATTTT. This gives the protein CASSHPGLAGRGSTDTQYF. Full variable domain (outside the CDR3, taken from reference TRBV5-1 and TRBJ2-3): KAGVTQTPRYLIKTRGQQVTLSCSPISGHRSVSWYQQTPGQGLQFLFEYFSETQRNKGNFPGRFSGRQFSNSRSEMNVSTLELGDSALYLCASSHPGLAGRGSTDTQYFGPGTRLTVL.

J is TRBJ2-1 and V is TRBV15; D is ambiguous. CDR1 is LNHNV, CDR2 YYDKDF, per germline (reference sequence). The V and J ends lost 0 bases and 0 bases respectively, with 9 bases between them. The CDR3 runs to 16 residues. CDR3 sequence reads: CATSRDRGPSYNEQFF. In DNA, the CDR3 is TGTGCCACCAGCAGAGATCGTGGGCCCTCCTACAATGAGCAGTTCTTC.

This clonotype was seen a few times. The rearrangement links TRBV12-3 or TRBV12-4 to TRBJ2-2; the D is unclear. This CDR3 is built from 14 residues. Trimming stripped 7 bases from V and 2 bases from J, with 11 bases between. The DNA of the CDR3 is TGTGCCAGCAATTCCCACCTAAACACCGGGGAGCTGTTTTTT. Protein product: CASNSHLNTGELFF.

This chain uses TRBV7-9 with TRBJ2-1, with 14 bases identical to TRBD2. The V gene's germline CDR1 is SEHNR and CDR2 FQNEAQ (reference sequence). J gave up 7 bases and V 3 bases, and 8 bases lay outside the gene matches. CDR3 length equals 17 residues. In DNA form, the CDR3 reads TGTGCCAGCAGCTTCGGGACTAGCGGGAGTAGGGGGAATGAGCAGTTCTTC. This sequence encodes CASSFGTSGSRGNEQFF.

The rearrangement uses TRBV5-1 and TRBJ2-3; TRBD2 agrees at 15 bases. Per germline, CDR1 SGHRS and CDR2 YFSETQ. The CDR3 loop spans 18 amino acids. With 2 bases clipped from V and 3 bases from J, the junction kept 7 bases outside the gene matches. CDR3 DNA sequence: TGCGCCAGCAGCTTTTGGGGACTAGCGGGGGGAGGGACAGATACGCAGTATTTT. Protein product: CASSFWGLAGGGTDTQYF. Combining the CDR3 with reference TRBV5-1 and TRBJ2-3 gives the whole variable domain KAGVTQTPRYLIKTRGQQVTLSCSPISGHRSVSWYQQTPGQGLQFLFEYFSETQRNKGNFPGRFSGRQFSNSRSEMNVSTLELGDSALYLCASSFWGLAGGGTDTQYFGPGTRLTVL.

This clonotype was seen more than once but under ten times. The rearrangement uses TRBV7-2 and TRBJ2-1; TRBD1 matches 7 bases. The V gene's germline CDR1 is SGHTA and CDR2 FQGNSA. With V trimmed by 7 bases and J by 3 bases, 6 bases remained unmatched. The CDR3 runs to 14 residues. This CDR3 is CASTKGQSYNEQFF. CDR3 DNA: TGTGCCAGCACTAAGGGACAGAGCTACAATGAGCAGTTCTTC.

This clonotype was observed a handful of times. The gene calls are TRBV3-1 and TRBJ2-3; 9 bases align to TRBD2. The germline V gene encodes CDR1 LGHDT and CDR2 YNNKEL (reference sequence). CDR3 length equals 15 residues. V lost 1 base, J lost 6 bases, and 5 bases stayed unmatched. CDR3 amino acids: CASSQGWSGGDTQYF. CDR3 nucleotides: TGTGCCAGCAGCCAAGGATGGAGCGGGGGGGATACGCAGTATTTT.

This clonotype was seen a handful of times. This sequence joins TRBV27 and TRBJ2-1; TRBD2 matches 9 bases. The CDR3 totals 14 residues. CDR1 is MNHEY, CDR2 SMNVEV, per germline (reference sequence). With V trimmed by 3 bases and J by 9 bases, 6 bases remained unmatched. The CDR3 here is CASSFWREGSEQFF. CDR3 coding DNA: TGTGCCAGCAGTTTCTGGCGGGAGGGCAGTGAGCAGTTCTTC.

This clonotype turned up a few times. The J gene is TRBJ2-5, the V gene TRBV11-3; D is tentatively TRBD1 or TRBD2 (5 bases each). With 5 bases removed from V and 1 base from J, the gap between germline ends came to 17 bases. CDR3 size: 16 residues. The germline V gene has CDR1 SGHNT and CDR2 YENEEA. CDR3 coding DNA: TGTGCCAGCAGCAAACGTGTGGGGGACGTCCAAGAGACCCAGTACTTC. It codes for CASSKRVGDVQETQYF.

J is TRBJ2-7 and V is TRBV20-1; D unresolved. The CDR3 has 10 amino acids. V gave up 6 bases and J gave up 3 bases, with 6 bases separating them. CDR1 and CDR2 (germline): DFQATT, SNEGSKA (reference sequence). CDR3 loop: CSAKSYEQYV. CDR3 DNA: TGCAGTGCAAAAAGCTACGAGCAGTACGTC.

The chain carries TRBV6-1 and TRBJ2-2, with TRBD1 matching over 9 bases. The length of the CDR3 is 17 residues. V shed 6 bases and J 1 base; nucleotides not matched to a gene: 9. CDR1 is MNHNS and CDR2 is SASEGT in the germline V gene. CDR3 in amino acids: CASSPFGTGQNTGELFF. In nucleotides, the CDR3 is TGTGCCAGCAGCCCATTTGGGACAGGGCAGAACACCGGGGAGCTGTTTTTT.

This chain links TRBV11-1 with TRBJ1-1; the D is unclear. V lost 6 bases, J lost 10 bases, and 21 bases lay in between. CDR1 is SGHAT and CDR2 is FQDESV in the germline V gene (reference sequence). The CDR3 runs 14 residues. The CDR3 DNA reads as TGTGCCAGCAGTATGACGGGAGGCAGGCTAGGAGCTTTCTTT. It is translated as CASSMTGGRLGAFF.

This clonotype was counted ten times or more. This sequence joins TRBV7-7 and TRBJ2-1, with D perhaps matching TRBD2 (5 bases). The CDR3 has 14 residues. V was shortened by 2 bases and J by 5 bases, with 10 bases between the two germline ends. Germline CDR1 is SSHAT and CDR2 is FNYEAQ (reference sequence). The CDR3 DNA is TGTGCCAGCAGCTTATCGGACTTGCACAATGAGCAGTTCTTC. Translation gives CASSLSDLHNEQFF.

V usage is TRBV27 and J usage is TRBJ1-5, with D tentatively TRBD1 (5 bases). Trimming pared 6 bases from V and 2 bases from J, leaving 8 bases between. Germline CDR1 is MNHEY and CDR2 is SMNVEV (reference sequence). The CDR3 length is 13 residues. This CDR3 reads CASRKQGNQPQHF. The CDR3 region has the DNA TGTGCCAGCAGGAAACAGGGCAATCAGCCCCAGCATTTT.

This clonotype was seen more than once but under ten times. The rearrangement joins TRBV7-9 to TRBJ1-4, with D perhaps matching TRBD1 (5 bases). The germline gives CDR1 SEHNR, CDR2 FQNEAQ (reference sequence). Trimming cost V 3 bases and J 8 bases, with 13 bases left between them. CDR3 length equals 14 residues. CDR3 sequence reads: CASSFEGHREKLFF. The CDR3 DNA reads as TGTGCCAGCAGCTTCGAAGGGCACAGGGAAAAACTGTTTTTT.

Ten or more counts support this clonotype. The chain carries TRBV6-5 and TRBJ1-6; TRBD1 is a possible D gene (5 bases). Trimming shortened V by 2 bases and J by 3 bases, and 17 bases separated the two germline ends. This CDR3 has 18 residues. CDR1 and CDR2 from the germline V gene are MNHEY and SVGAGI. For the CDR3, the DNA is TGTGCCAGCAGTTACCAGCTTCAGAGGACAAGCTATAATTCACCCCTCCACTTT. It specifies CASSYQLQRTSYNSPLHF.

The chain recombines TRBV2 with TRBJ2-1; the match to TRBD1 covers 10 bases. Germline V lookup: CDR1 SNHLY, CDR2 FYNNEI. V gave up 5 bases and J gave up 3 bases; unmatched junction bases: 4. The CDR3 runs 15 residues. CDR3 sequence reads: CASSPGQGNYNEQFF. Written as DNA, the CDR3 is TGTGCCAGCAGTCCGGGACAGGGGAACTACAATGAGCAGTTCTTC. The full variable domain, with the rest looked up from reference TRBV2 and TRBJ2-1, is EPEVTQTPSHQVTQMGQEVILRCVPISNHLYFYWYRQILGQKVEFLVSFYNNEISEKSEIFDDQFSVERPDGSNFTLKIRSTKLEDSAMYFCASSPGQGNYNEQFFGPGTRLTVL.

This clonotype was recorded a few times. The CDR3 is CASSHGLAPDTQYF. CDR3 sequence (DNA): TGCGCCAGCAGCCACGGACTAGCCCCCGATACGCAGTATTTT. The chain carries TRBV4-1 and TRBJ2-3; 8 nucleotides align to TRBD2. This CDR3 spans 14 amino acids. Germline CDR1 and CDR2: MGHRA and YSYEKL. V trimming: 3 bases; J trimming: 6 bases; junction bases outside the gene matches: 5.

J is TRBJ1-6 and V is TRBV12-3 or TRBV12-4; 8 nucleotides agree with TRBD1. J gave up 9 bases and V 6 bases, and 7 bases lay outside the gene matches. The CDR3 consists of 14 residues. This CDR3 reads CASRPQGVGSPLHF. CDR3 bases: TGTGCCAGCAGGCCACAGGGGGTAGGTTCACCCCTCCACTTT.

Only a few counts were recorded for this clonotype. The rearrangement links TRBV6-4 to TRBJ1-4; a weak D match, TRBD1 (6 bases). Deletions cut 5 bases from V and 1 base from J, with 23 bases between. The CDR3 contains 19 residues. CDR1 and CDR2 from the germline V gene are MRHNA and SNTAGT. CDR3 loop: CASSRPTGERGGTNEKLFF. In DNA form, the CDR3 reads TGTGCCAGCAGTCGACCGACAGGCGAAAGGGGTGGAACTAATGAAAAACTGTTTTTT.

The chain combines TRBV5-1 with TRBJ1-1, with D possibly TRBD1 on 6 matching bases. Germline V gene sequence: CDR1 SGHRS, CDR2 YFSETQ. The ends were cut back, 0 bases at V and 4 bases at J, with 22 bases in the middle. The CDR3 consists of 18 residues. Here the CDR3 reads CASSLALSGGSMRTEAFF. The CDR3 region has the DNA TGCGCCAGCAGCTTGGCCCTTTCGGGGGGCAGTATGCGCACTGAAGCTTTCTTT. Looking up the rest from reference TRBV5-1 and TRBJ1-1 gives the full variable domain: KAGVTQTPRYLIKTRGQQVTLSCSPISGHRSVSWYQQTPGQGLQFLFEYFSETQRNKGNFPGRFSGRQFSNSRSEMNVSTLELGDSALYLCASSLALSGGSMRTEAFFGQGTRLTVV.

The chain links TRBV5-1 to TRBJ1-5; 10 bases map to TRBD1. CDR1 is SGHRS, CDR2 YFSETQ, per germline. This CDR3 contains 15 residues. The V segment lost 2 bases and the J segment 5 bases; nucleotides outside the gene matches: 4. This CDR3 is CASSFGTGADQPQHF. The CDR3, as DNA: TGCGCCAGCAGCTTCGGGACAGGGGCAGATCAGCCCCAGCATTTT.

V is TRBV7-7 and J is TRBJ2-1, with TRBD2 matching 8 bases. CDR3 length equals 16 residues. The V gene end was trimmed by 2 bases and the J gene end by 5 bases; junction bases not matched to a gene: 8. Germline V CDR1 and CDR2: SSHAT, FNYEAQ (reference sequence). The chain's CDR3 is CASSLRAGGLNNEQFF. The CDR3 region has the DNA TGTGCCAGCAGCTTAAGGGCGGGGGGACTAAACAATGAGCAGTTCTTC.

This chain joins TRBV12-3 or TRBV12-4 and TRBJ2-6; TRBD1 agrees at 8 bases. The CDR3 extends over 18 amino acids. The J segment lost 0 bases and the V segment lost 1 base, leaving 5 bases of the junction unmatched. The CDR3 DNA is TGTGCCAGCAGTTTAGTATGGACAGGGCCCTCTGGGGCCAACGTCCTGACTTTC. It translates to CASSLVWTGPSGANVLTF.

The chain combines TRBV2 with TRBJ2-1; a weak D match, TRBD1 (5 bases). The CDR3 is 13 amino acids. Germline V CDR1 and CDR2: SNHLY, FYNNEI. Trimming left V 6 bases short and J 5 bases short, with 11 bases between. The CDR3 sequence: CASRPVRDNEQFF. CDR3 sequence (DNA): TGTGCCAGCAGACCCGTCAGGGACAATGAGCAGTTCTTC.

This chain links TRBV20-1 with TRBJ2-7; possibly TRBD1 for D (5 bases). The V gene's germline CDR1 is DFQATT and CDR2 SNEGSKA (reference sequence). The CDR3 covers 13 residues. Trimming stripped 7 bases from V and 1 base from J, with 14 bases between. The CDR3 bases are TGCAGTGTACCCGGACACCTTTCCTACGAGCAGTACGTC. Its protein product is CSVPGHLSYEQYV.

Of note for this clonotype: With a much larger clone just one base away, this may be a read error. CDR3 coding DNA: TGCAGCTCGGGGACGGCTTTTAAAGAGCAGTTCTTC. Its translation is CSSGTAFKEQFF. The chain links TRBV29-1 to TRBJ2-1; D is possibly TRBD1 or TRBD2 (5 bases each). CDR3 length equals 12 residues. Germline V CDR1 and CDR2: SQVTM, ANQGSEA. Trimming cost V 8 bases and J 10 bases, with 18 bases left between them.

CDR3 residues: CASSDLAPYNEQFF. In DNA, the CDR3 is TGTGCCAGCAGTGACCTAGCGCCCTACAATGAGCAGTTCTTC. This sequence joins TRBV12-3 or TRBV12-4 and TRBJ2-1; a possible D gene is TRBD2 (6 bases). This CDR3 spans 14 amino acids. V was clipped by 5 bases and J by 2 bases, with 10 bases between them.